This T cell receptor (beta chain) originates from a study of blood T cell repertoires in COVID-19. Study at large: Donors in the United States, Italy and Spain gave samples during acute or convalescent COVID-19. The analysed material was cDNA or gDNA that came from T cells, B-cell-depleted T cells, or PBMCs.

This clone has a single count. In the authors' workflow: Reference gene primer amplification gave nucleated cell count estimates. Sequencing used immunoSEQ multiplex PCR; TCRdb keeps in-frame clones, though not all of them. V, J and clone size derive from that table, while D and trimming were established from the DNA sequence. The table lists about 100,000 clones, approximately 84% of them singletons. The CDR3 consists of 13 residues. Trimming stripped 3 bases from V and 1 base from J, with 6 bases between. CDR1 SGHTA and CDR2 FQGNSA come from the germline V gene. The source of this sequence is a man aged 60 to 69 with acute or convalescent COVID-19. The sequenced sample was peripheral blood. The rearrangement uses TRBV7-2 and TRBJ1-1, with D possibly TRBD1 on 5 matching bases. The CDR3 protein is CASSLGRNTEAFF. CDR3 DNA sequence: TGTGCCAGCAGCTTGGGGCGGAACACTGAAGCTTTCTTT.